This section outlines one T cell receptor beta chain sequence together with its context. The target of this receptor is not known. Base qualities are missing; no much larger clone stands one base away. The entry originates in a study of blood T cell repertoires in COVID-19 (dated by TCRdb to about 2020). Background for the entire study: Samples covering the acute and convalescent phases of COVID-19 were provided by collaborators in the United States, Italy and Spain. Where available, HLA class I and class II types were taken from metadata supplied by the sample provider and were not determined by assay-based typing. Samples came from the ongoing ImmuneRACE study (first 160 participants) plus 1,254 subjects from 6 global collaborators. The prospective study material was composed of cDNA or gDNA derived from T cells, B-cell-depleted T cells, or PBMCs. The repertoires were released in a freely available public database meant as a resource for research on the immune response to SARS-CoV-2. The dataset comprised deeply sampled blood TCRbeta repertoires from subjects exposed to, actively infected with, or recovered from COVID-19. The sample metadata nearly always contained a de-identified subject ID, COVID-19 status, age in years and sex. The paper as a whole reports these results and caveats: Clinical and demographic metadata were provided uncurated, with the amount varying by source and participant.

Enrolling through a virtual design, the prospective study's participants ranged in age from about 18 to 100 years and lived across 24 United States geographic areas. In the prospective study, participants were assigned to cohorts based on the clinical history participants reported in a screening survey and a study questionnaire. In the prospective study, whole blood, serum and a nasopharyngeal or oropharyngeal swab were collected from each participant by mobile phlebotomists. Participants in the prospective study had the option to provide additional blood draws and questionnaires over an approximately 2-month period. Blood samples from the prospective study were shipped frozen or at room temperature prior to DNA extraction. TCRbeta CDR3 regions were amplified from genomic DNA using the immunoSEQ Assay, a bias-controlled multiplex PCR. As for how the authors treated the data: The number of nucleated cells in each sample was estimated from the amplification of reference gene primers within the assay. Sequence reads were collapsed and filtered to measure the absolute abundance of every unique TCRbeta CDR3 rearrangement. For each sample, productive Simpson clonality was calculated by taking the square root of Simpson's diversity index across productive rearrangements. TCRdb limited this immuneACCESS table to in-frame rearrangements with V and J called. A share of clones is missing; checked studies link under half to unresolved V genes, and the rest is unexplained. V and J calls and clone size follow that table, whereas D and trimming were derived from the DNA. This sample is represented by about 310,000 clones; nearly 90% of them were singletons. The ten largest account for 3.5% to 5% of the sample.

The origin of this receptor is a woman aged 18-29 years with acute COVID-19. What was sequenced was PBMCs or T cells enriched from blood (not recorded which).

CDR3 protein: CATSDLNSGSDNEQFF. Read as DNA, the sequence is TGTGCCACCAGTGATTTGAATAGCGGGAGCGACAATGAGCAGTTCTTC. The chain joins TRBV24-1 to TRBJ2-1; 9 bases in the junction line up with TRBD2. The CDR3 spans 16 residues, from the cysteine through the phenylalanine. Kept here is only the CDR3 DNA, which spans 48 bases and is read in frame from base 1. CDR1 KGHDR and CDR2 SFDVKD are derived from the germline V gene. The germline V and J ends show losses of 0 bases and 5 bases respectively, and no gene match explains 4 bases of the junction.